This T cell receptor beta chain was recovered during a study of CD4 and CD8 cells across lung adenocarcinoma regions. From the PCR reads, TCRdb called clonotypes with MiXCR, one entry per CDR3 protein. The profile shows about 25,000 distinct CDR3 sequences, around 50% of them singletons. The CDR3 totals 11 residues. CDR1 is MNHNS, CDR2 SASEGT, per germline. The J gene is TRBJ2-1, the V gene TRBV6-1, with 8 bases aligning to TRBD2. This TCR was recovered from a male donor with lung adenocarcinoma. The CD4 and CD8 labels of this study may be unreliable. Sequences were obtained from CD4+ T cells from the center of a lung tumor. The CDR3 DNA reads TGTGCGAGCGGGAGAGGGGAGACCCAGTTCTTC. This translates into CASGRGETQFF.